This TCR beta chain comes out of a study of blood T cell repertoires in COVID-19. Overall study context: Acute and convalescent COVID-19 samples came from the United States, Italy and Spain.

This study enrolled people aged roughly 18 to 90 from 24 US geographic areas. Germline V gives CDR1 SGHAT, CDR2 FQNNGV. The CDR3 is made up of 14 amino acids. Trimming cost V 1 base and J 7 bases; bases outside gene matches: 3. The repertoire was sequenced with immunoSEQ multiplex PCR; TCRdb's copy has only in-frame clones and lacks some. The sample records fewer than 350,000 clones, approximately 90% being singletons. This clone was recorded only once. The specimen was PBMCs or T cells enriched from blood (not recorded which). This sequence joins TRBV11-2 and TRBJ1-4; 7 bases are a match to TRBD1. The sequence was obtained from a woman aged 30 to 39 with acute COVID-19. The CDR3 DNA follows: TGTGCCAGCAGCTTAGGGACAGGCATTGAAAAACTGTTTTTT. Protein: CASSLGTGIEKLFF.